The 13 T cell receptor beta chains reported below all come from one sample, sequenced in a study of human T cells and chemical hapten exposure. This sample's time point: patch test 2, 6 weeks after DPC sensitization. Treatment noted: therapeutic diphenylcyclopropenone sensitization with weekly scalp DPC. Each CDR3 protein is one row after TCRdb ran MiXCR on the RACE reads. The repertoire consists of tens of thousands of distinct CDR3 sequences, with roughly 10% occurring once and the leading ten covering less than 6.5%. The input for sequencing was whole blood, taken in connection with sensitization to the hapten diphenylcyclopropenone (DPC). The receptors stem from a woman aged 45 to 65 with alopecia areata. Some clones in this sample may be carry-over from other donors' samples.

This clonotype was counted only a few times. V gene TRBV10-2 combines with J gene TRBJ2-1; 8 bases map to TRBD2. The CDR3 totals 13 residues. Per the germline V gene, CDR1 is WSHSY and CDR2 is SAAADI. V was pared by 7 bases and J by 3 bases, with 2 bases of the junction left unmatched. The CDR3 DNA follows: TGCGCCAGCACGCTAGCGGGCTACAATGAGCAGTTCTTC. It specifies CASTLAGYNEQFF.

The V call is TRBV5-1, the J call TRBJ1-1; D unresolved. The CDR3 has 13 residues. Germline CDR1 SGHRS, CDR2 YFSETQ. Deletions cut 1 base from V and 1 base from J, with 5 bases between. The CDR3 sequence: CASSLFRNTEAFF. The CDR3 DNA follows: TGCGCCAGCAGCTTGTTCAGGAACACTGAAGCTTTCTTT. Full variable domain (outside the CDR3, taken from reference TRBV5-1 and TRBJ1-1): KAGVTQTPRYLIKTRGQQVTLSCSPISGHRSVSWYQQTPGQGLQFLFEYFSETQRNKGNFPGRFSGRQFSNSRSEMNVSTLELGDSALYLCASSLFRNTEAFFGQGTRLTVV.

CDR3 region: CASSLLSGRLHEQFF. Written as DNA, the CDR3 is TGTGCCAGCAGTTTACTTAGCGGGAGATTGCATGAGCAGTTCTTC. This chain links TRBV28 with TRBJ2-1; 9 bases fit TRBD2. Germline trimming cut 2 bases from V and 8 bases from J; bases unmatched to any gene: 7. The CDR3 loop spans 15 amino acids. Per germline, CDR1 MDHEN and CDR2 SYDVKM.

This clonotype was counted a few times. This sequence joins TRBV20-1 and TRBJ2-7; 9 bases line up with TRBD2. Germline CDR1 DFQATT, CDR2 SNEGSKA (reference sequence). The CDR3 runs to 14 residues. The V segment lost 6 bases and the J segment 1 base; nucleotides outside the gene matches: 7. The CDR3 DNA sequence: TGCAGTGCGGTCACTAGCGGGCGTTCCTACGAGCAGTACTTC. This gives the protein CSAVTSGRSYEQYF.

V gene TRBV5-6 combines with J gene TRBJ2-3; 7 bases are a match to TRBD1. The germline V gene encodes CDR1 SGHDT and CDR2 YYEEEE. V lost 4 bases, J lost 5 bases, and 13 bases stayed unmatched. CDR3 length equals 16 residues. CDR3 coding DNA: TGTGCCAGCAGCAGAACAGGGGCCCGTGGACGAGATACGCAGTATTTT. Amino acids: CASSRTGARGRDTQYF.

This clonotype has ten or more counts. This chain uses TRBV19 with TRBJ2-2; D is unresolved. The CDR3 is made up of 13 amino acids. Germline V gene lookup returns CDR1 LNHDA and CDR2 SQIVND (reference sequence). V lost 3 bases and J 6 bases, leaving 8 bases between the germline ends. The CDR3 here is CASSILPPGELFF. The CDR3 nucleotides are TGTGCCAGTAGTATTCTCCCCCCCGGGGAGCTGTTTTTT.

The V and J genes are TRBV4-3 and TRBJ1-3; D unresolved. Germline CDR1 is LGHNA and CDR2 is YSLEER. The CDR3 has 12 residues. V was shortened by 3 bases and J by 3 bases, with 3 bases between the two germline ends. The CDR3 coding sequence is TGCGCCAGCAGCCAGGTTGGAAACACCATATATTTT. It translates to CASSQVGNTIYF.

This chain connects TRBV7-8 to TRBJ2-1, with TRBD2 matching 7 bases. The germline V gene encodes CDR1 SGHVS and CDR2 FQNEAQ. CDR3 length equals 15 residues. Unmatched junction bases numbered 11, after V lost 5 bases and J lost 7 bases. The CDR3 is CASSTTGGRANEQFF. Written as DNA, the CDR3 is TGTGCCAGCAGCACCACAGGTGGGAGGGCAAATGAGCAGTTCTTC.

This clonotype has only a few counts. V is TRBV2 and J is TRBJ1-1, with 7 positions matching TRBD1. The CDR3 runs 12 residues. In germline, CDR1 is SNHLY, CDR2 FYNNEI. The trim removed 8 bases at V and 11 bases at J, leaving 11 bases unmatched. CDR3 sequence reads: CASGGGRQGAFF. CDR3 DNA sequence: TGTGCCAGCGGGGGAGGGAGACAGGGTGCTTTCTTT.

This clonotype has only a few counts. This sequence joins TRBV20-1 and TRBJ1-1; D remains ambiguous. Trimming shortened V by 3 bases and J by 2 bases, and 7 bases separated the two germline ends. CDR3 length: 12 residues. The germline V gene encodes CDR1 DFQATT and CDR2 SNEGSKA (reference sequence). The CDR3 DNA sequence: TGCAGTGCTAGTGTCCGAAACACTGAAGCTTTCTTT. It is translated as CSASVRNTEAFF.

This clonotype appeared once. The chain has TRBV20-1 and TRBJ2-3, with unresolved D. CDR3 size: 13 residues. Germline V gene sequence: CDR1 DFQATT, CDR2 SNEGSKA (reference sequence). V was pared by 7 bases and J by 0 bases, with 11 bases between. CDR3 loop: CSGVKASTDTQYF. In DNA form, the CDR3 reads TGCAGTGGGGTGAAGGCTAGCACAGATACGCAGTATTTT.

At least ten counts were recorded for this clonotype. This chain uses TRBV20-1 with TRBJ1-2; D might be TRBD1 (5 bases). Per the germline V gene, CDR1 is DFQATT and CDR2 is SNEGSKA (reference sequence). V was cut by 3 bases and J by 1 base, with 12 bases left in between. The CDR3 is made up of 14 amino acids. In DNA form, the CDR3 reads TGCAGTGCTAGTGGCAGGGCAATTAACTATGGCTACACCTTC. This sequence encodes CSASGRAINYGYTF.

CDR3 amino acids: CASSQVLTDTQYF. The CDR3 nucleotides are TGTGCCAGCAGCCAAGTCTTGACAGATACGCAGTATTTT. The chain has TRBV3-1 and TRBJ2-3; no definite D call. The CDR3 consists of 13 residues. Germline V lookup: CDR1 LGHDT, CDR2 YNNKEL (reference sequence). The V and J ends lost 1 base and 3 bases respectively, with 5 bases between them.